Shown below are 2 T cell receptor beta chains from a single sample sequenced in a study of CD8+CD57+ T cells in acquired aplastic anemia. Patients chosen for sequencing had shown CD8+CD57+ cell expansion by flow cytometry. Genomic DNA acted as the template from which TCR beta VDJ combination and CDR3 sequence profiling were carried out. TCRdb re-called the reads with MiXCR, one entry per CDR3 protein. The sample lists under 250,000 distinct CDR3 sequences, 65% seen once, with about 60% in the top ten. Sequenced sample: sorted CD4+, CD8+, or CD8+CD57+ T cells (not recorded which) from PBMCs. These receptors were obtained from a human donor with aplastic anemia.

In this sample, this clonotype turned up a few times. The V gene is TRBV19, the J gene TRBJ2-7, with 9 bases identical to TRBD2. Unmatched junction bases numbered 10, after V lost 7 bases and J lost 3 bases. This CDR3 is 15 amino acids long. In germline, CDR1 is LNHDA, CDR2 SQIVND (reference sequence). In nucleotides, the CDR3 is TGTGCCAGTAATCGGAGAGCGGGAGGAAGCTACGAGCAGTACTTC. It encodes CASNRRAGGSYEQYF.

This clonotype has just one count. The chain has TRBV7-3 and TRBJ2-7; 16 bases map to TRBD2. TRBJ2-1 explains the end of the DNA better; the J call may be wrong. The CDR3 spans 17 residues. In germline, CDR1 is SGHTA, CDR2 FQGTGA. The CDR3 here is CASSSGLAGGLDNEQFF. The DNA of the CDR3 is TGTGCCAGCAGCTCGGGACTAGCGGGGGGGCTGGACAATGAGCAGTTCTTC.